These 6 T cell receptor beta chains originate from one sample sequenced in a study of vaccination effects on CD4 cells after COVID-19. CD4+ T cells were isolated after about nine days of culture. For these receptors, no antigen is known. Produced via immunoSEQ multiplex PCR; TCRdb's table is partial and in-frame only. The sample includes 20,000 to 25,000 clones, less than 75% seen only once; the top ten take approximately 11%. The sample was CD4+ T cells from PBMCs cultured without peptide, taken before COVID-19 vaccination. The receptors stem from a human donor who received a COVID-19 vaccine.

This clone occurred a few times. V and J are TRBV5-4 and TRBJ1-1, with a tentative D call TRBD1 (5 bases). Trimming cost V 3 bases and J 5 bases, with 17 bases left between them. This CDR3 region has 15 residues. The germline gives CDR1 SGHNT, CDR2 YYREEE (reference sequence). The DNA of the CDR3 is TGTGCCAGCAGCTCCCAGACAGCTTGGGGGACTGAAGCTTTCTTT. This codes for CASSSQTAWGTEAFF.

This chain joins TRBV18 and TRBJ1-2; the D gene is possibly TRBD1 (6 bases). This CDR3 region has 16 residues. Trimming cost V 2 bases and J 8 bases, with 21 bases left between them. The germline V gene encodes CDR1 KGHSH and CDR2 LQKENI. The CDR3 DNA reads TGTGCCAGCTCACCAGAGCAGCAGGGGCTCCTTGGGGGCTACACCTTC. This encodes CASSPEQQGLLGGYTF.

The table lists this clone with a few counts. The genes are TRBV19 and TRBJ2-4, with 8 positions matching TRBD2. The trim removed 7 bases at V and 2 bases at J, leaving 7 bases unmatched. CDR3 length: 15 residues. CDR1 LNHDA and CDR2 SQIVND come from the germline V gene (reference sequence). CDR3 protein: CASTTGGVTKNIQYF. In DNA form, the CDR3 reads TGTGCCAGTACCACGGGGGGGGTAACCAAAAACATTCAGTACTTC.

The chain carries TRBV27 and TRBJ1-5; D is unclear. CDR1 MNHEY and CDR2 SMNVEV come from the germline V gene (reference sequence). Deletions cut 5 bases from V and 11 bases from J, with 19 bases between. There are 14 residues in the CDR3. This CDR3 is CASSRRGGGEAQHF. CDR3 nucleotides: TGTGCCAGCAGTCGGAGAGGTGGCGGGGAGGCCCAGCATTTT.

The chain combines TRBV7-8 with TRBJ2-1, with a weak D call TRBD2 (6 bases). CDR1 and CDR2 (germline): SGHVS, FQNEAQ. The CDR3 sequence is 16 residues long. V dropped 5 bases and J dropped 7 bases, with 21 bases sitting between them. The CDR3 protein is CASSPRRLGGVNEQFF. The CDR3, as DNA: TGTGCCAGCAGCCCACGGCGACTAGGAGGTGTGAATGAGCAGTTCTTC. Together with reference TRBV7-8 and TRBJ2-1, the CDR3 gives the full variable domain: GAGVSQSPRYKVAKRGQDVALRCDPISGHVSLFWYQQALGQGPEFLTYFQNEAQLDKSGLPSDRFFAERPEGSVSTLKIQRTQQEDSAVYLCASSPRRLGGVNEQFFGPGTRLTVL.

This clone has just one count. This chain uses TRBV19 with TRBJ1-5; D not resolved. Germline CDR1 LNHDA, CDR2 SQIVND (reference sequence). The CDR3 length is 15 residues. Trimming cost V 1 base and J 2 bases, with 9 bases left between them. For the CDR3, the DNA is TGTGCCAGTAGTATAGGGCCCACGGGCAATCAGCCCCAGCATTTT. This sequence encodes CASSIGPTGNQPQHF.